Below, 27 T cell receptor beta chains from the same sample are listed, as sequenced in a study of blood T cell repertoires in COVID-19. Sequencing was performed with immunoSEQ multiplex PCR; in TCRdb, only in-frame clones are kept and a portion is missing. The sample holds 80,000 to 95,000 clones, over 70% seen once. Sequenced input: peripheral blood. The receptors derive from a man older than 75 with active or convalescent COVID-19.

Here the CDR3 reads CSVDGGLGTEAFF. DNA for the CDR3: TGCAGCGTTGACGGGGGGTTGGGCACTGAAGCTTTCTTT. The J gene is TRBJ1-1, the V gene TRBV29-1; weak D call: TRBD1 (5 bases). Trimming left V 3 bases short and J 4 bases short, with 12 bases between. CDR1 and CDR2 (germline): SQVTM, ANQGSEA. The CDR3 spans 13 residues.

The J gene is TRBJ2-1, the V gene TRBV11-3; weak D call: TRBD1 (5 bases). CDR3 length equals 16 residues. The V and J ends lost 0 bases and 3 bases respectively, with 12 bases between them. CDR1 is SGHNT and CDR2 is YENEEA in the germline V gene. The DNA of the CDR3 is TGTGCCAGCAGCTTAGATTCAGGGAACCACTACAATGAGCAGTTCTTC. It specifies CASSLDSGNHYNEQFF.

The J gene is TRBJ1-4, the V gene TRBV11-2; D uncertain. In germline, CDR1 is SGHAT, CDR2 FQNNGV. With 2 bases removed from V and 10 bases from J, the gap between germline ends came to 14 bases. The CDR3 loop spans 14 amino acids. The DNA of the CDR3 is TGTGCCAGCAGCTTAATTGTCGAGCCGGGAAAACTGTTTTTT. It encodes CASSLIVEPGKLFF. Supplemented by reference TRBV11-2 and TRBJ1-4, the full variable domain reads EAGVAQSPRYKIIEKRQSVAFWCNPISGHATLYWYQQILGQGPKLLIQFQNNGVVDDSQLPKDRFSAERLKGVDSTLKIQPAKLEDSAVYLCASSLIVEPGKLFFGSGTQLSVL.

The rearrangement joins TRBV5-1 to TRBJ2-1; TRBD1 matches 10 bases. V shed 4 bases, J shed 7 bases, and the junction held 11 bases outside the gene matches. This CDR3 contains 16 residues. The germline CDR1 and CDR2 sequences are SGHRS and YFSETQ. CDR3 region: CASSRSDPGQGNEQFF. The CDR3 nucleotides read TGCGCCAGCAGCCGAAGCGACCCGGGACAGGGGAATGAGCAGTTCTTC.

This rearrangement joins TRBV7-9 to TRBJ2-5; TRBD1 aligns across 8 bases. Germline V lookup: CDR1 SEHNR, CDR2 FQNEAQ (reference sequence). The trim removed 2 bases at V and 13 bases at J, leaving 9 bases unmatched. CDR3 length equals 13 residues. CDR3 sequence: CASSLTGGPAGYF. The DNA of the CDR3 is TGTGCCAGCAGCTTAACAGGGGGACCTGCAGGGTACTTC.

V and J are TRBV19 and TRBJ2-5, with TRBD2 matching over 9 bases. Germline V gives CDR1 LNHDA, CDR2 SQIVND (reference sequence). V lost 4 bases and J lost 4; bases outside the gene matches: 7. The CDR3 is 15 amino acids. The CDR3 DNA is TGTGCCAGTAGTAAGGGACTAGCTGTTCCAGAGACCCAGTACTTC. Translated: CASSKGLAVPETQYF.

This clone was counted a single time. The V call is TRBV30, the J call TRBJ1-2; D gene unclear. This CDR3 spans 13 amino acids. Deletions cut 4 bases from V and 4 bases from J, with 13 bases between. The germline V gene encodes CDR1 GTSNPN and CDR2 SVGIG (reference sequence). For the CDR3, the DNA is TGTGCCTGGATGGTCAGTCTTGGCTATGGCTACACCTTC. Protein product: CAWMVSLGYGYTF.

The J gene is TRBJ2-7, the V gene TRBV28; tentatively, D is TRBD2 (5 bases). Deletions cut 7 bases from V and 0 bases from J, with 7 bases between. This CDR3 contains 12 residues. Germline V lookup: CDR1 MDHEN, CDR2 SYDVKM. Here the CDR3 DNA reads TGTGCCAGCATGGGAGACTCCTACGAGCAGTACTTC. It codes for CASMGDSYEQYF.

This clone occurred a few times. The V gene is TRBV10-1, the J gene TRBJ1-2; perhaps TRBD1 as D (6 bases). CDR1 and CDR2 (germline): WNHNN, SYGVQD (reference sequence). There are 14 residues in the CDR3. Trimming left V 5 bases short and J 5 bases short, with 15 bases between. The CDR3 DNA reads TGCGCCAGCAGTCCAGGACGGACAGAGTATGGCTACACCTTC. Its protein product is CASSPGRTEYGYTF.

The chain recombines TRBV27 with TRBJ1-1; 7 bases are a match to TRBD1. Losses at the gene ends were 6 bases for V and 4 bases for J; bases not matched to a gene: 5. The germline gives CDR1 MNHEY, CDR2 SMNVEV (reference sequence). The length of the CDR3 is 13 residues. CDR3 in amino acids: CASRQSGGTEAFF. For the CDR3, the DNA is TGTGCCAGCAGGCAATCAGGGGGCACTGAAGCTTTCTTT.

This sequence joins TRBV7-2 and TRBJ2-5; perhaps TRBD1 as D (7 bases). Per the germline V gene, CDR1 is SGHTA and CDR2 is FQGNSA. This CDR3 is 16 amino acids long. V shed 1 base and J shed 5 bases, with 17 bases lying between them. This CDR3 is CASSLDNRGGRETQYF. CDR3 bases: TGTGCCAGCAGCTTAGATAACAGGGGAGGTAGGGAGACCCAGTACTTC.

In this sample, this clone turned up a few times. This sequence joins TRBV3-1 (or the pseudogene TRBV3-2) and TRBJ1-5; D remains unclear. The CDR3 runs 11 residues. CDR1 LGHDT and CDR2 YNNKEL come from the germline V gene (reference sequence). Trimming removed 8 bases from V and 8 bases from J, with 10 bases in between. CDR3 region: CASGIDKPQHF. CDR3 sequence (DNA): TGTGCCAGCGGCATCGATAAGCCCCAGCATTTT.

The chain links TRBV4-1 to TRBJ1-4, with D possibly matching TRBD1 (5 bases). Germline CDR1 MGHRA, CDR2 YSYEKL. The V gene lost 1 base and the J gene lost 5 bases, with 14 bases spanning the gap. The CDR3 has 16 amino acids. The CDR3 DNA reads TGCGCCAGCAGCCAAGGAGGGGAGGGATTAAATGAAAAACTGTTTTTT. This encodes CASSQGGEGLNEKLFF.

The CDR3 sequence is CASSGRTGVLRTDTQYF. DNA for the CDR3: TGTGCCAGCAGTGGTAGGACAGGGGTTTTGCGAACAGATACGCAGTATTTT. This rearrangement joins TRBV25-1 to TRBJ2-3, with 9 bases identical to TRBD1. V shed 4 bases and J 3 bases; nucleotides not matched to a gene: 11. The germline V gene has CDR1 MGHDK and CDR2 SYGVNS. This CDR3 is built from 17 residues.

The V gene is TRBV27, the J gene TRBJ2-1; D unresolved. Germline V CDR1 and CDR2: MNHEY, SMNVEV (reference sequence). This CDR3 comprises 15 residues. Trimming removed 5 bases from V and 0 bases from J, with 11 bases in between. The CDR3 is CASSTPRSSYNEQFF. CDR3 nucleotides: TGTGCCAGCAGTACGCCAAGGAGCTCCTACAATGAGCAGTTCTTC.

The V and J genes are TRBV5-6 and TRBJ1-6, with 7 positions matching TRBD1. V was pared by 4 bases and J by 5 bases, with 6 bases of the junction left unmatched. This CDR3 spans 15 amino acids. The germline V gene encodes CDR1 SGHDT and CDR2 YYEEEE. This chain's CDR3 is CASSRQQGHNSPLHF. CDR3 nucleotide sequence: TGTGCCAGCAGCAGGCAACAGGGGCATAATTCACCCCTCCACTTT. Combining the CDR3 with reference TRBV5-6 and TRBJ1-6 gives the whole variable domain DAGVTQSPTHLIKTRGQQVTLRCSPKSGHDTVSWYQQALGQGPQFIFQYYEEEERQRGNFPDRFSGHQFPNYSSELNVNALLLGDSALYLCASSRQQGHNSPLHFGNGTRLTVT.

J is TRBJ1-2 and V is TRBV28; maybe TRBD1 (6 bases). The CDR3 extends over 14 amino acids. V lost 6 bases to trimming and J lost 8 bases, with 19 bases between them. Germline loops: CDR1 MDHEN, CDR2 SYDVKM. CDR3 coding DNA: TGTGCCAGCAGCCCTCGGGAGGGGGTGGTCGGCTACACCTTC. It encodes CASSPREGVVGYTF.

The chain has TRBV6-5 and TRBJ1-1; perhaps TRBD1 as D (5 bases). V lost 0 bases, J lost 5 bases, and 13 bases lay in between. CDR1 and CDR2 (germline): MNHEY, SVGAGI. The CDR3 spans 15 residues. CDR3 sequence reads: CASSYSGGKGTEAFF. The CDR3 DNA reads TGTGCCAGCAGTTACTCCGGGGGAAAGGGGACTGAAGCTTTCTTT.

The chain carries TRBV14 and TRBJ1-5; D is unresolved. The CDR3 sequence is 13 residues long. V shed 4 bases and J shed 0 bases, with 4 bases lying between them. CDR1 SGHDN and CDR2 FVKESK come from the germline V gene. The CDR3 region is CASSLYSNQPQHF. In DNA form, the CDR3 reads TGTGCCAGCAGCCTCTATAGCAATCAGCCCCAGCATTTT. Filled out from reference TRBV14 and TRBJ1-5, the complete variable domain reads EAGVTQFPSHSVIEKGQTVTLRCDPISGHDNLYWYRRVMGKEIKFLLHFVKESKQDESGMPNNRFLAERTGGTYSTLKVQPAELEDSGVYFCASSLYSNQPQHFGDGTRLSIL.

This chain links TRBV19 with TRBJ1-1; TRBD1 matches at 7 bases. Trimming at V came to 4 bases and at J to 4 bases, leaving 3 bases not matched to a gene. Germline V gene data show CDR1 as LNHDA and CDR2 as SQIVND (reference sequence). The CDR3 contains 13 residues. The CDR3 region has the DNA TGTGCCAGTAGTAGGGACAGACTCACTGAAGCTTTCTTT. Its protein product is CASSRDRLTEAFF. Together with reference TRBV19 and TRBJ1-1, the CDR3 gives the full variable domain: DGGITQSPKYLFRKEGQNVTLSCEQNLNHDAMYWYRQDPGQGLRLIYYSQIVNDFQKGDIAEGYSVSREKKESFPLTVTSAQKNPTAFYLCASSRDRLTEAFFGQGTRLTVV.

This sequence joins TRBV5-8 and TRBJ1-1; 8 bases line up with TRBD1. Germline assignment: CDR1 SGHTS and CDR2 YDEGEE. The CDR3 is 13 residues long. V lost 1 base, J lost 8 bases, and 4 bases stayed unmatched. The CDR3 DNA reads as TGTGCCAGCAGCTTGACAGGGGGGTCCGAAGCTTTCTTT. Its translation: CASSLTGGSEAFF.

This rearrangement joins TRBV7-7 to TRBJ2-1, with 13 bases lining up with TRBD2. V lost 5 bases and J lost 9; bases outside the gene matches: 7. Germline values: CDR1 SSHAT, CDR2 FNYEAQ (reference sequence). CDR3 length: 15 residues. The CDR3 protein is CASSLLAGGPGEQFF. Here the CDR3 DNA reads TGTGCCAGCAGCCTACTAGCGGGGGGGCCTGGTGAGCAGTTCTTC.

J is TRBJ2-3 and V is TRBV2, with D perhaps TRBD1 (8 bases). Per germline, CDR1 SNHLY and CDR2 FYNNEI. V was cut by 6 bases and J by 2 bases, with 18 bases left in between. The CDR3 contains 16 residues. The CDR3 protein is CASRPTGGGFTDTQYF. The CDR3 DNA sequence: TGTGCCAGCAGACCTACAGGGGGGGGTTTCACAGATACGCAGTATTTT.

The rearrangement links TRBV10-3 to TRBJ2-1, with 9 bases fitting TRBD2. J lost 9 bases, V lost 6 bases, and 12 bases had no gene match. The CDR3 totals 15 residues. Germline V gene data show CDR1 as ENHRY and CDR2 as SYGVKD. CDR3 region: CAISLGLAGGIEQFF. CDR3 bases: TGTGCCATCAGCCTGGGACTAGCCGGCGGTATTGAGCAGTTCTTC.

The gene calls are TRBV4-3 and TRBJ2-2, with TRBD1 as a possible D gene (6 bases). CDR1 and CDR2 from the germline V gene are LGHNA and YSLEER. The CDR3 contains 19 residues. The germline V and J ends were trimmed by 0 bases and 5 bases, with 22 bases remaining between them. CDR3 bases: TGCGCCAGCAGCCAAGAATTTCGGACAGCAGATACTTGGACCGGGGAGCTGTTTTTT. Translating it yields CASSQEFRTADTWTGELFF.

V and J are TRBV7-6 and TRBJ1-1, with unresolved D. There are 13 residues in the CDR3. Per the germline V gene, CDR1 is SGHVS and CDR2 is FNYEAQ. Trimming removed 8 bases at V and 1 base at J, with 11 bases between. Written as DNA, the CDR3 is TGTGCCAGCGGCCGAAATCAGAACACTGAAGCTTTCTTT. This encodes CASGRNQNTEAFF.

This chain joins TRBV11-2 and TRBJ1-6; D remains unclear. V lost 5 bases to trimming and J lost 0 bases, with 5 bases between them. This CDR3 region has 14 residues. In germline, CDR1 is SGHAT, CDR2 FQNNGV. CDR3 amino acids: CASSPVSYNSPLHF. CDR3 coding DNA: TGTGCCAGCAGCCCTGTCTCCTATAATTCACCCCTCCACTTT.